This TCR beta chain was captured by sequencing in a study of metastatic and nonmetastatic thyroid tumors. On the study more broadly: Both malignant and benign thyroid patients supplied peripheral blood and tumor or nodule tissue samples, across which the repertoires of these patients were then compared.

Regarding the study as a whole: Within blood and tumor, benign nodules reportedly had significantly lower TCR beta diversity than malignant thyroid tumors did.

V lost 10 bases to trimming and J lost 12 bases, with 31 bases between them. The CDR3 consists of 16 residues. Germline V gives CDR1 LNHDA, CDR2 SQIVND (reference sequence). No treatment had been given to any patient before thyroid surgery. TCRdb re-clonotyped the PCR reads through MiXCR. This sample has some 40,000 clones, with about 20% found just once. As regards this clone: Its antigen is unidentified.

This chain links TRBV19 with TRBJ2-1; a weak D match, TRBD2 (8 bases). The sequence came from a female donor with papillary thyroid cancer or a benign thyroid nodule (not recorded which). Some clones in this sample may be carry-over from other donors' samples. Material for sequencing was tumor tissue. CDR3 nucleotides: TGTGCCATCGACCCGGGGGGGGACAGTCCAGCATTGGGGCAGTTCTTC. Translation gives CAIDPGGDSPALGQFF.